These 25 T cell receptor beta chains came from one sample sequenced in a study of control samples from healthy donors and cancer patients. Generated by immunoSEQ multiplex PCR, the TCRdb table keeps only in-frame clones and is missing some. The sample shows about 120,000 clones, approximately 88% of them seen only once. Specimen: PBMCs. These receptors were taken from a woman in her sixties with lung cancer.

This rearrangement joins TRBV19 to TRBJ1-1; a possible D gene is TRBD1 (5 bases). Germline CDR1 reads LNHDA; CDR2 reads SQIVND (reference sequence). The CDR3 has 17 residues. V gave up 9 bases and J gave up 5 bases, with 28 bases separating them. CDR3 sequence reads: CASRQTVGGMMVTEAFF. The CDR3 DNA reads TGTGCCAGCCGACAGACCGTGGGCGGGATGATGGTGACTGAAGCTTTCTTT.

The rearrangement uses TRBV29-1 and TRBJ2-5, with 8 bases lining up with TRBD1. Germline V gene lookup returns CDR1 SQVTM and CDR2 ANQGSEA. CDR3 length: 13 residues. J gave up 4 bases and V 6 bases, and 7 bases lay outside the gene matches. CDR3 sequence reads: CSVDRGEGETQYF. As DNA, the CDR3 is TGCAGCGTCGACAGGGGCGAGGGAGAGACCCAGTACTTC.

V and J are TRBV4-1 and TRBJ2-3; D gene ambiguous. CDR3 length: 12 amino acids. Trimming removed 1 base from V and 4 bases from J, with 3 bases in between. CDR1 MGHRA and CDR2 YSYEKL come from the germline V gene. CDR3 amino acids: CASSQVADTQYF. DNA for the CDR3: TGCGCCAGCAGCCAAGTGGCAGATACGCAGTATTTT.

The rearrangement links TRBV7-2 to TRBJ2-5; TRBD2 agrees at 11 bases. This CDR3 has 14 amino acids. Germline V gives CDR1 SGHTA, CDR2 FQGNSA. The V segment lost 5 bases and the J segment 4 bases; nucleotides outside the gene matches: 3. The CDR3 sequence: CASSQTSGRETQYF. DNA for the CDR3: TGTGCCAGCAGCCAAACTAGCGGGAGAGAGACCCAGTACTTC.

This chain uses TRBV18 with TRBJ2-4; a weak D match, TRBD2 (6 bases). Per the germline V gene, CDR1 is KGHSH and CDR2 is LQKENI. CDR3 length: 16 residues. The V end lost 0 bases, the J end lost 2 bases, and 11 bases lay between the germline ends. CDR3 sequence reads: CASSPPVGGSKNIQYF. The CDR3 nucleotides are TGTGCCAGCTCACCACCGGTGGGGGGATCCAAAAACATTCAGTACTTC.

This chain uses TRBV19 with TRBJ1-1, with 10 bases aligning to TRBD1. J lost 1 base, V lost 6 bases, and 5 bases had no gene match. The CDR3 covers 15 residues. Germline lookup yields CDR1 LNHDA and CDR2 SQIVND (reference sequence). CDR3 region: CASRTDRGRNTEAFF. CDR3 coding DNA: TGTGCCAGTAGAACCGACAGGGGGCGGAACACTGAAGCTTTCTTT.

The chain carries TRBV5-6 and TRBJ2-3; 12 nucleotides align to TRBD2. CDR3 size: 16 residues. After removal of 3 bases from V and 2 bases from J, the junction contained 4 bases not matched to a gene. The germline CDR1 and CDR2 sequences are SGHDT and YYEEEE. CDR3 DNA: TGTGCCAGCAGCTACCCTAGCGGGAGGGCCACAGATACGCAGTATTTT. Translating gives CASSYPSGRATDTQYF.

The chain has TRBV6-4 and TRBJ2-7; 11 bases are shared with TRBD1. From germline, CDR1 is MRHNA and CDR2 SNTAGT. This CDR3 has 16 residues. Trimming removed 7 bases from V and 3 bases from J; junction bases left unmatched: 11. The CDR3 here is CASTVGDRGDFYEQYF. CDR3 DNA: TGTGCCAGCACCGTGGGGGACAGGGGGGATTTCTACGAGCAGTACTTC.

The chain has TRBV29-1 and TRBJ1-1; D call uncertain. This CDR3 has 12 amino acids. Looked up from germline, CDR1 is SQVTM and CDR2 is ANQGSEA. V lost 4 bases to trimming and J lost 1 base, with 7 bases between them. CDR3 sequence (DNA): TGCAGCGTTGGGATGACGAACACTGAAGCTTTCTTT. Protein: CSVGMTNTEAFF.

The table lists this clone with a count of one. The V call is TRBV6-5, the J call TRBJ2-1; 8 bases map to TRBD2. CDR3 length: 15 residues. V dropped 5 bases and J dropped 9; count of bases not matched to a gene: 12. CDR1 is MNHEY, CDR2 SVGAGI, per germline. The CDR3 nucleotides are TGTGCCAGCAGTCACCCGTTACAGGCGGGGGGTGAGCAGTTCTTC. Protein product: CASSHPLQAGGEQFF.

This clone was recorded only once. The chain combines TRBV19 with TRBJ2-2, with D unresolved. CDR1 is LNHDA and CDR2 is SQIVND in the germline V gene (reference sequence). CDR3 size: 15 residues. Trimming stripped 5 bases from V and 2 bases from J, with 12 bases between. The CDR3, as DNA: TGTGCCAGTAGTGAATTTAAAATCAACACCGGGGAGCTGTTTTTT. Translation: CASSEFKINTGELFF.

The chain recombines TRBV7-9 with TRBJ2-5; D is ambiguous. The CDR3 sequence is 14 residues long. Germline V CDR1 and CDR2: SEHNR, FQNEAQ (reference sequence). The V gene lost 0 bases and the J gene lost 1 base, with 6 bases spanning the gap. CDR3 sequence (DNA): TGTGCCAGCAGCTTAGCACAGCCCCAAGAGACCCAGTACTTC. This sequence encodes CASSLAQPQETQYF.

The chain uses TRBV10-3 and TRBJ1-1, with TRBD1 as a possible D gene (5 bases). V lost 2 bases and J 1 base, leaving 8 bases between the germline ends. Germline CDR1 and CDR2: ENHRY and SYGVKD. This CDR3 region has 14 residues. The DNA of the CDR3 is TGTGCCATCAGTGAGGCAGGGTCGAACACTGAAGCTTTCTTT. This encodes CAISEAGSNTEAFF.

Turning to this clone: The junction differs from germline at one of its ends, possibly a read error. The V and J genes are TRBV18 and TRBJ2-7; 8 bases line up with TRBD2. The germline V gene has CDR1 KGHSH and CDR2 LQKENI. The CDR3 runs to 14 residues. The CDR3: CASSPSGGHYKQYF. CDR3 bases: TGTGCCAGCTCACCCAGCGGGGGACACTACAAGCAGTACTTC.

In its sample, this clone was seen a few times. This rearrangement joins TRBV6-5 to TRBJ2-7; TRBD1 aligns across 7 bases. The V gene's germline CDR1 is MNHEY and CDR2 SVGAGI. This CDR3 spans 13 amino acids. With V trimmed by 4 bases and J by 7 bases, 7 bases remained unmatched. This CDR3 is CASSSYRGTEQYF. CDR3 bases: TGTGCCAGCAGTTCCTACAGGGGTACGGAGCAGTACTTC.

The chain joins TRBV7-9 to TRBJ1-2; D is possibly TRBD1 (5 bases). The CDR3 runs to 13 residues. The V gene's germline CDR1 is SEHNR and CDR2 FQNEAQ (reference sequence). Trimming left V 1 base short and J 6 bases short, with 9 bases between. The CDR3 nucleotides read TGTGCCAGCAGCTTAGACGGGGGGGATGGCTACACCTTC. Protein sequence: CASSLDGGDGYTF.

This rearrangement joins TRBV2 to TRBJ2-5; D may match TRBD1 or TRBD2 (5 bases each). The CDR3 covers 13 residues. Trimming stripped 7 bases from V and 1 base from J, with 10 bases between. CDR1 and CDR2 (germline): SNHLY, FYNNEI. The CDR3 is CASNPGTQETQYF. CDR3 coding DNA: TGTGCCAGCAATCCCGGGACCCAAGAGACCCAGTACTTC.

The V gene is TRBV2, the J gene TRBJ2-7; 12 bases are shared with TRBD1. CDR1 is SNHLY, CDR2 FYNNEI, per germline. Trimming cost V 2 bases and J 6 bases; bases outside gene matches: 20. This CDR3 has 20 amino acids. The CDR3 spells CASSERLALGQGALGGEQYF. In DNA form, the CDR3 reads TGTGCCAGCAGTGAACGCCTAGCTCTGGGACAGGGGGCGCTGGGGGGCGAGCAGTACTTC.

The gene calls are TRBV3-1 (or the pseudogene TRBV3-2) and TRBJ2-7; a weak D match, TRBD2 (5 bases). Deletions cut 5 bases from V and 3 bases from J, with 17 bases between. Germline V gene lookup returns CDR1 LGHDT and CDR2 YNNKEL (reference sequence). This CDR3 is 15 amino acids long. The CDR3 DNA is TGTGCCAGCAGCGCCTCGGGGTACATTGACTACGAGCAGTACTTC. It is translated as CASSASGYIDYEQYF.

The CDR3 reads CASSPGSGGAYEQYF. The DNA for the CDR3 is TGTGCCAGCTCACCAGGTTCAGGCGGTGCCTACGAGCAGTACTTC. The V gene is TRBV18, the J gene TRBJ2-7; no clear D gene. Between the trimmed V and J ends, which lost 2 bases and 2 bases, there was a span of 13 bases. In germline, CDR1 is KGHSH, CDR2 LQKENI. CDR3 length: 15 residues.

This sequence joins TRBV7-2 and TRBJ1-1, with D possibly TRBD1 on 5 matching bases. The germline V and J ends were trimmed by 7 bases and 7 bases, with 19 bases remaining between them. This CDR3 has 14 amino acids. Germline V gene data show CDR1 as SGHTA and CDR2 as FQGNSA. CDR3 loop: CASTLRGRVDEAFF. DNA of the CDR3: TGTGCCAGCACCCTCCGGGGCAGGGTTGATGAAGCTTTCTTT.

The genes are TRBV9 and TRBJ2-5; tentative D call: TRBD1 (6 bases). From germline, CDR1 is SGDLS and CDR2 YYNGEE. V lost 0 bases, J lost 5 bases, and 14 bases lay in between. This CDR3 has 15 residues. The CDR3, as DNA: TGTGCCAGCAGCGTAGGCCCAGGGGTGGTGGAGACCCAGTACTTC. Amino acids: CASSVGPGVVETQYF. Using reference TRBV9 and TRBJ2-5 for the parts outside the CDR3, the full variable domain is DSGVTQTPKHLITATGQRVTLRCSPRSGDLSVYWYQQSLDQGLQFLIQYYNGEERAKGNILERFSAQQFPDLHSELNLSSLELGDSALYFCASSVGPGVVETQYFGPGTRLLVL.

This chain joins TRBV4-2 and TRBJ1-5; 8 bases align to TRBD1. V shed 4 bases, J shed 1 base, and the junction held 3 bases outside the gene matches. The CDR3 totals 15 residues. The V gene's germline CDR1 is LGHNA and CDR2 YNFKEQ. The chain's CDR3 is CASSPTGASNQPQHF. DNA of the CDR3: TGTGCCAGCAGCCCGACAGGGGCCAGCAATCAGCCCCAGCATTTT.

The chain is built from TRBV2 and TRBJ2-5, with D maybe TRBD1 (6 bases). The CDR3 loop spans 14 amino acids. Deletions cut 4 bases from V and 1 base from J, with 10 bases between. Germline lookup yields CDR1 SNHLY and CDR2 FYNNEI. The CDR3: CASSVQGAQETQYF. The CDR3 region has the DNA TGTGCCAGCAGTGTACAGGGAGCCCAAGAGACCCAGTACTTC.

CDR3 sequence: CASSLAPGPQETQYF. CDR3 nucleotides: TGCGCCAGCAGCTTAGCACCCGGGCCACAAGAGACCCAGTACTTC. This sequence joins TRBV5-1 and TRBJ2-5; D ambiguous. V dropped 2 bases and J dropped 2 bases, with 13 bases sitting between them. CDR1 and CDR2 (germline): SGHRS, YFSETQ. The CDR3 is 15 residues long. Full variable domain (outside the CDR3, taken from reference TRBV5-1 and TRBJ2-5): KAGVTQTPRYLIKTRGQQVTLSCSPISGHRSVSWYQQTPGQGLQFLFEYFSETQRNKGNFPGRFSGRQFSNSRSEMNVSTLELGDSALYLCASSLAPGPQETQYFGPGTRLLVL.